This is a list of T cell receptor beta chains from one sample in a study of blood T cell repertoires in COVID-19. TCRdb's table, derived via immunoSEQ multiplex PCR, lists solely in-frame clones and lacks some. The sample includes around 130,000 clones, just under 90% of them seen just once. Material for sequencing was peripheral blood. The source is a woman of 80 years or more with acute or convalescent COVID-19. The CDR3 runs from the conserved cysteine through the conserved F or W. D genes are given only for firm matches. The size of a clone is reported for some rows only, either as once, few or many, or as a class for expanded clones.

TRBJ1-5,TRBV30,.,.,13,TGTGCCTGGAGTGTACGTCAATCAGGGCCCCAGCATTTT,CAWSVRQSGPQHF
TRBJ1-3,TRBV7-8,.,few,14,TGTGCCAGCAGCTTAACGAGTTCTGGAAACACCATATATTTT,CASSLTSSGNTIYF
TRBJ2-1,TRBV2,TRBD2,.,12,TGTGCCAGCAGCAGTTGGGGGGGTGAGCAGTTCTTC,CASSSWGGEQFF
TRBJ1-2,TRBV4-2,.,once,14,TGTGCCAGCAGCCAAGAGATGACAGAAGGCGGCTACACCTTC,CASSQEMTEGGYTF
TRBJ2-5,TRBV11-2,.,.,12,TGTGCCAGCAGCTTAGTGCGTGAGACCCAGTACTTC,CASSLVRETQYF
TRBJ1-4,TRBV7-3,.,.,15,TGTGCCAGCAGCCAAACGGGTGGGACTAATGAAAAACTGTTTTTT,CASSQTGGTNEKLFF
TRBJ1-2,TRBV5-1,.,.,15,TGCGCCAGCAGCTTGGCTGGCGGGACTAACTATGGCTACACCTTC,CASSLAGGTNYGYTF
TRBJ1-4,TRBV7-4,.,.,16,TGTGCCCCCACGACCTGGAACAGGGCACCTAATGAAAAACTGTTTTTT,CAPTTWNRAPNEKLFF
TRBJ2-2,TRBV2,TRBD2,.,16,TGTGCCAGCACCCGACTAGCGGGGGACGACACCGGGGAGCTGTTTTTT,CASTRLAGDDTGELFF
TRBJ2-1,TRBV9,TRBD2,.,20,TGTGCCAGCAGCGAGGGGATCGGGACTAGCGGGGGGGCCAGTTACAATGAGCAGTTCTTC,CASSEGIGTSGGASYNEQFF
TRBJ2-7,TRBV6-4,TRBD1,.,14,TGTGCCAGCAGCCCCGACAGGGCCTCCTACGAGCAGTACTTC,CASSPDRASYEQYF
TRBJ1-2,TRBV2,TRBD1,.,14,TGTGCCAGCAGCCCACAGGGGCGGAACTATGGCTACACCTTC,CASSPQGRNYGYTF
TRBJ1-2,TRBV27,.,once,18,TGTGCCAGCAGTTCAATACCCCGAGGGATCGGGGAGGACTATGGCTACACCTTC,CASSSIPRGIGEDYGYTF
TRBJ1-1,TRBV24-1,.,.,15,TGTGCCACCAGTGATTCGCGGGCAGGGAACACTGAAGCTTTCTTT,CATSDSRAGNTEAFF
TRBJ1-2,TRBV6-5,.,once,15,TGTGCCAGCAGTTACTCGAAGGGGATTGGCTATGGCTACACCTTC,CASSYSKGIGYGYTF
TRBJ1-1,TRBV16,TRBD1,.,17,TGTGCCAGCAGCCCTCTGGGGTCGACAGGGGATAACACTGAAGCTTTCTTT,CASSPLGSTGDNTEAFF